This T cell receptor beta chain was identified during a study of T-cell memory formation after mild COVID-19. Study in general: Largely, TCR clusters stayed within a single donor.

Study-wide results and limits: Clones contracting day 15 to 85 were balanced CD4/CD8; later expanders leaned CD4+. There were some responding clones in pre-infection memory, which suggested that cross-reactive memory had joined.

Comment on this clonotype: What it recognizes is unknown.

This CDR3 comprises 11 residues. V was pared by 6 bases and J by 4 bases, with 2 bases of the junction left unmatched. Germline-derived CDR1 and CDR2 are DFQATT and SNEGSKA (reference sequence). TCR alpha and TCR beta cDNA libraries with sample barcodes and UMIs came from 5'RACE using constant-segment primers. TCRdb re-derived calls from the 5' RACE reads in MiXCR, one entry per CDR3 protein. The repertoire holds approximately 580,000 distinct CDR3 sequences, with roughly 21% as singletons. Sequencing input: PBMCs or a T cell subset sorted from them (not recorded which). The sequence derives from an adult woman who had mild COVID-19 (a few samples of this study predate the infection). Cell type and time point are not known. The chain joins TRBV20-1 to TRBJ2-5; 7 bases match TRBD1. DNA of the CDR3: TGCAGTGCAAGACAGGGAGAGACCCAGTACTTC. This codes for CSARQGETQYF.